This T cell receptor (beta chain) is from a study of T cells in Graves' hyperthyroidism and ophthalmopathy. Whole-study results and caveats: Within blood appeared most thyroid clonotypes that had expanded above 0.001. Before onset, ophthalmopathy was predicted by the model a median around 6 months earlier.

Researchers amplified the TCR beta CDR3 regions from RNA transcripts. HTBI primers were used for first-round RT-PCR of the TCR CDR3. TCRdb re-analysed the multiplex PCR reads in MiXCR, keeping a single row per CDR3 protein. The sample includes 400,000 to 500,000 distinct CDR3 sequences, around an eighth seen only once; the top ten take 15% to 20%. Exclusion of a patient resulted from uncontrolled infection, other autoimmune disease, pregnancy or lactation. This CDR3 contains 16 residues. Germline trimming cut 5 bases from V and 7 bases from J; bases unmatched to any gene: 8. This clonotype was seen at least ten times. Its specificity is not known.

Sequences were obtained from blood. This clonotype was sampled from a young woman with Graves' hyperthyroidism. The V and J genes are TRBV12-3 or TRBV12-4 and TRBJ2-1, with 13 positions matching TRBD2. DNA of the CDR3: TGTGCCAGCAGTGCTATCGGGACTAGCGGGATTAATGAGCAGTTCTTC. The encoded protein is CASSAIGTSGINEQFF.